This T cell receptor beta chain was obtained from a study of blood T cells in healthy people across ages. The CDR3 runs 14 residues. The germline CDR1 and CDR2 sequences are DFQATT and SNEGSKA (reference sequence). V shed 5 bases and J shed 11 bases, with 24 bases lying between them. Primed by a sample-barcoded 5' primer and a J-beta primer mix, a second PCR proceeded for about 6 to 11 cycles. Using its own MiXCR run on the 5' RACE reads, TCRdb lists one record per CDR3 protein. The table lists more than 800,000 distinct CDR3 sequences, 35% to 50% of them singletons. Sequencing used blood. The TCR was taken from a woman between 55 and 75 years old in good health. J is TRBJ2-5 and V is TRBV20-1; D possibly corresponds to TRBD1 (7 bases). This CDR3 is CSAPRGQGVGEQYF. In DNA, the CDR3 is TGCAGTGCTCCACGGGGGCAGGGGGTGGGGGAGCAGTACTTC.